One sample yielded the 30 T cell receptor beta chains listed below, sequenced in a study of shared clonotypes between healthy human individuals. CD8 cells classed as naive were CD45RO-negative and positively selected for CCR7, excluding terminally differentiated effector memory CD45RA+ cells. The repertoire was sequenced with immunoSEQ multiplex PCR; TCRdb's copy has only in-frame clones and lacks some. The sample lists a few million clones, roughly 93% occurring once. The specimen sequenced was naive CD8+ T cells from PBMCs. These receptors originate from a man between 18 and 35 years old in good health. Some clones in this sample may be carry-over from other donors' samples.

The rearrangement uses TRBV9 and TRBJ2-7; 12 bases agree with TRBD1. CDR3 length equals 17 residues. CDR1 SGDLS and CDR2 YYNGEE come from the germline V gene. V lost 0 bases to trimming and J lost 4 bases; unmatched junction nucleotides: 8. The DNA of the CDR3 is TGTGCCAGCAGCGTAGCTGACGGGACAGGGGGCCCATACGAGCAGTACTTC. Translation gives CASSVADGTGGPYEQYF.

The gene calls are TRBV10-3 and TRBJ1-2, with TRBD1 matching 7 bases. Germline V gives CDR1 ENHRY, CDR2 SYGVKD. J lost 5 bases, V lost 3 bases, and 9 bases had no gene match. The CDR3 has 15 residues. CDR3 sequence: CAISDTGAGHYGYTF. The CDR3 region has the DNA TGTGCCATCAGTGATACAGGGGCCGGGCATTATGGCTACACCTTC.

The chain combines TRBV7-9 with TRBJ2-7; D gene ambiguous. V lost 4 bases, J lost 7 bases, and 14 bases lay in between. The CDR3 spans 13 residues. Germline CDR1 is SEHNR and CDR2 is FQNEAQ (reference sequence). The CDR3 is CASSSSEAGEQYF. The CDR3 DNA follows: TGTGCCAGCAGCTCCAGCGAAGCTGGAGAGCAGTACTTC.

The chain couples TRBV27 to TRBJ1-2, with D possibly being TRBD1 (6 bases). V was cut by 5 bases and J by 6 bases, with 16 bases left in between. The CDR3 contains 14 residues. CDR1 is MNHEY, CDR2 SMNVEV, per germline (reference sequence). The CDR3 DNA sequence: TGTGCCAGCAGTCCCGGAGGACGGGACAATGGCTACACCTTC. This gives the protein CASSPGGRDNGYTF.

The gene calls are TRBV10-3 and TRBJ2-7; D gene unclear. Trimming shortened V by 0 bases and J by 5 bases, and 17 bases separated the two germline ends. The CDR3 contains 16 residues. Germline-derived CDR1 and CDR2 are ENHRY and SYGVKD. The DNA for the CDR3 is TGTGCCATCAGTGAGTCGACCAACGGACCACCCCACGAGCAGTACTTC. The encoded protein is CAISESTNGPPHEQYF.

The chain couples TRBV19 to TRBJ2-7; D uncertain. The CDR3 has 15 amino acids. Germline CDR1 LNHDA, CDR2 SQIVND (reference sequence). The V end was cut by 4 bases, the J end by 2 bases, with 15 bases between. The CDR3 region is CASSTSGPIPYEQYF. Here the CDR3 DNA reads TGTGCCAGTAGTACCTCTGGGCCGATCCCCTACGAGCAGTACTTC.

This clone was seen a few times. The chain links TRBV29-1 to TRBJ1-1; TRBD1 is a possible D gene (6 bases). V was pared by 2 bases and J by 3 bases, with 13 bases between. The CDR3 covers 14 residues. CDR1 is SQVTM and CDR2 is ANQGSEA in the germline V gene. CDR3 DNA sequence: TGCAGCGTTGAAAAACAGGGATGGTACACTGAAGCTTTCTTT. This sequence encodes CSVEKQGWYTEAFF.

The sample holds one count of this clone. V gene TRBV27 combines with J gene TRBJ2-3; D remains unclear. V was pared by 1 base and J by 0 bases, with 11 bases between. CDR3 size: 16 residues. From germline, CDR1 is MNHEY and CDR2 SMNVEV (reference sequence). DNA for the CDR3: TGTGCCAGCAGTTTATGGGCCAGTACTAGCACAGATACGCAGTATTTT. This translates into CASSLWASTSTDTQYF.

The CDR3 nucleotides read TGTGCCAGCAGCTTATTTACGGGGGGCAACACTGAAGCTTTCTTT. Translating gives CASSLFTGGNTEAFF. The rearrangement joins TRBV7-9 to TRBJ1-1; TRBD1 might be the D (6 bases). CDR1 and CDR2 from the germline V gene are SEHNR and FQNEAQ (reference sequence). CDR3 length: 15 amino acids. Trimming stripped 2 bases from V and 2 bases from J, with 12 bases between. The full variable domain, its missing parts supplied by reference TRBV7-9 and TRBJ1-1, is DTGVSQNPRHKITKRGQNVTFRCDPISEHNRLYWYRQTLGQGPEFLTYFQNEAQLEKSRLLSDRFSAERPKGSFSTLEIQRTEQGDSAMYLCASSLFTGGNTEAFFGQGTRLTVV.

The CDR3 loop reads CASSQERTVAKNIQYF. Here the CDR3 DNA reads TGCGCCAGCAGCCAAGAGAGGACAGTAGCCAAAAACATTCAGTACTTC. The J gene is TRBJ2-4, the V gene TRBV4-1; D is possibly TRBD1 (6 bases). The CDR3 sequence is 16 residues long. Trimming took off 0 bases at V and 0 bases at J, with 9 bases between the two ends. Germline values: CDR1 MGHRA, CDR2 YSYEKL.

V usage is TRBV7-2 and J usage is TRBJ1-4, with D possibly matching TRBD1 (5 bases). The CDR3 spans 19 residues. Germline V CDR1 and CDR2: SGHTA, FQGNSA. V lost 1 base and J lost 3, with 21 bases in between. The CDR3 region has the DNA TGTGCCAGCAGCTTAGAGAGGGGAGGGAGTTTAGCGGCTAATGAAAAACTGTTTTTT. Amino acids: CASSLERGGSLAANEKLFF.

The chain links TRBV6-6 to TRBJ2-1; no clear D gene. The germline V gene has CDR1 MNHNY and CDR2 SVGAGI (reference sequence). V lost 2 bases, J lost 6 bases, and 8 bases lay in between. This CDR3 is 13 amino acids long. The CDR3 coding sequence is TGTGCCAGCAGTTACGACCCTCCCAATGAGCAGTTCTTC. This translates into CASSYDPPNEQFF.

The chain combines TRBV9 with TRBJ2-7, with D perhaps TRBD2 (5 bases). V was trimmed by 0 bases and J by 7 bases, leaving 14 bases between them. There are 14 residues in the CDR3. From germline, CDR1 is SGDLS and CDR2 YYNGEE. DNA for the CDR3: TGTGCCAGCAGCGTAGCCGGGATTACGGGAGAGCAGTACTTC. This encodes CASSVAGITGEQYF.

A note on this clone: Other nucleotide sequences from this sample produce the same CDR3. The J gene is TRBJ2-7, the V gene TRBV9; D call uncertain. CDR3 length: 15 residues. Germline values: CDR1 SGDLS, CDR2 YYNGEE. Between the trimmed V and J ends, which lost 0 bases and 0 bases, there was a span of 10 bases. CDR3 sequence: CASSVGLARSYEQYF. The CDR3 nucleotides read TGTGCCAGCAGCGTAGGATTAGCTCGCTCCTACGAGCAGTACTTC. Drawing the rest from reference TRBV9 and TRBJ2-7, the complete variable domain is DSGVTQTPKHLITATGQRVTLRCSPRSGDLSVYWYQQSLDQGLQFLIQYYNGEERAKGNILERFSAQQFPDLHSELNLSSLELGDSALYFCASSVGLARSYEQYFGPGTRLTVT.

This chain's CDR3 is CASSTRWTGGQPQHF. The CDR3 nucleotides are TGTGCCAGCAGCACCCGTTGGACAGGTGGTCAGCCCCAGCATTTT. The rearrangement links TRBV5-6 to TRBJ1-5; 7 bases line up with TRBD1. The germline V gene has CDR1 SGHDT and CDR2 YYEEEE. The V gene end was trimmed by 4 bases and the J gene end by 6 bases; junction bases not matched to a gene: 10. The CDR3 sequence is 15 residues long.

About this clone: Different DNA sequences within this sample yield the same CDR3. The V gene is TRBV27, the J gene TRBJ1-1; D may be TRBD1 (6 bases). The CDR3 totals 14 residues. Trimming cost V 3 bases and J 0 bases, with 8 bases left between them. Germline V gene data show CDR1 as MNHEY and CDR2 as SMNVEV (reference sequence). In DNA, the CDR3 is TGTGCCAGCAGTTTGGGGGGCCTGAACACTGAAGCTTTCTTT. Translating it yields CASSLGGLNTEAFF.

The chain couples TRBV27 to TRBJ2-3; tentative D call: TRBD1 (6 bases). The germline gives CDR1 MNHEY, CDR2 SMNVEV (reference sequence). Trimming took off 0 bases at V and 5 bases at J, with 12 bases between the two ends. The CDR3 contains 15 residues. The CDR3 here is CASSLSRYREDTQYF. CDR3 DNA: TGTGCCAGCAGTTTATCGAGATACAGGGAAGATACGCAGTATTTT.

V and J are TRBV5-6 and TRBJ2-3; 10 positions agree with TRBD2. The CDR3 spans 15 residues. Unmatched junction bases numbered 4, after V lost 4 bases and J lost 2 bases. CDR1 and CDR2 from the germline V gene are SGHDT and YYEEEE. CDR3 sequence reads: CASSRTSGFTDTQYF. In nucleotides, the CDR3 is TGTGCCAGCAGCCGGACTAGCGGCTTCACAGATACGCAGTATTTT.

This chain links TRBV4-2 with TRBJ1-6, with D possibly being TRBD1 (5 bases). The CDR3 is 15 residues long. V lost 1 base and J 10 bases, leaving 14 bases between the germline ends. The germline CDR1 and CDR2 sequences are LGHNA and YNFKEQ. The CDR3 DNA sequence: TGTGCCAGCAGCCAAGGTTGGGTAGAGGGGTCACCCCTCCACTTT. Protein sequence: CASSQGWVEGSPLHF.

This CDR3 is CASSPQGRSEAFF. CDR3 bases: TGTGCCAGCAGTCCTCAGGGGCGGAGTGAAGCTTTCTTT. The chain combines TRBV27 with TRBJ1-1; D might be TRBD1 (6 bases). V shed 5 bases and J shed 7 bases, with 14 bases lying between them. The length of the CDR3 is 13 residues. Germline V gives CDR1 MNHEY, CDR2 SMNVEV (reference sequence).

The chain's CDR3 is CASSRQSSYEQYF. CDR3 DNA sequence: TGCGCCAGCAGTAGGCAGAGTAGCTACGAGCAGTACTTC. The J gene is TRBJ2-7, the V gene TRBV10-2; D call uncertain. In germline, CDR1 is WSHSY, CDR2 SAAADI. Trimming removed 5 bases from V and 3 bases from J, with 11 bases in between. The CDR3 is 13 residues long.

CDR3 loop: CASSPGLAEATDTQYF. For the CDR3, the DNA is TGTGCCAGCAGCCCCGGACTAGCGGAGGCCACAGATACGCAGTATTTT. The chain has TRBV9 and TRBJ2-3; 10 bases fit TRBD2. This CDR3 is 16 amino acids long. The germline V gene encodes CDR1 SGDLS and CDR2 YYNGEE. The V and J ends lost 4 bases and 2 bases, in that order; junction bases with no gene match: 7.

The gene calls are TRBV7-9 and TRBJ1-2; D unresolved. The CDR3 is 16 residues long. V lost 4 bases and J 4 bases, leaving 19 bases between the germline ends. Germline V CDR1 and CDR2: SEHNR, FQNEAQ (reference sequence). The DNA for the CDR3 is TGTGCCAGCAGCTCACTTACCGGGCGCCTCGCCTATGGCTACACCTTC. It is translated as CASSSLTGRLAYGYTF.

The table lists this clone with a few counts. The J gene is TRBJ1-1, the V gene TRBV29-1, with D maybe TRBD1 (6 bases). The CDR3 is 14 residues long. V was shortened by 8 bases and J by 1 base, with 17 bases between the two germline ends. The germline gives CDR1 SQVTM, CDR2 ANQGSEA. The CDR3 nucleotides are TGCAGCTCCTTGGGGGGGCGAAAGAACACTGAAGCTTTCTTT. Translated, it gives CSSLGGRKNTEAFF.

This chain connects TRBV28 to TRBJ2-7; D unresolved. In germline, CDR1 is MDHEN, CDR2 SYDVKM. The ends were cut back, 6 bases at V and 3 bases at J, with 15 bases in the middle. The CDR3 loop spans 14 amino acids. The CDR3 region is CASSPDFSFYEQYF. CDR3 nucleotides: TGTGCCAGCAGCCCCGACTTCTCCTTCTACGAGCAGTACTTC. The complete variable domain, with remaining parts taken from reference TRBV28 and TRBJ2-7, reads DVKVTQSSRYLVKRTGEKVFLECVQDMDHENMFWYRQDPGLGLRLIYFSYDVKMKEKGDIPEGYSVSREKKERFSLILESASTNQTSMYLCASSPDFSFYEQYFGPGTRLTVT.

This chain joins TRBV28 and TRBJ2-7, with 9 bases aligning to TRBD1. CDR1 and CDR2 from the germline V gene are MDHEN and SYDVKM. The V gene end was trimmed by 2 bases and the J gene end by 6 bases; junction bases not matched to a gene: 8. This CDR3 region has 15 residues. The CDR3 loop reads CASSLTLGQGIEQYF. The CDR3 DNA sequence: TGTGCCAGCAGTTTAACATTGGGACAGGGTATCGAGCAGTACTTC.

The gene calls are TRBV27 and TRBJ2-1; 9 bases agree with TRBD2. J was trimmed by 10 bases and V by 1 base; bases with no gene match: 8. Germline V gene sequence: CDR1 MNHEY, CDR2 SMNVEV (reference sequence). This CDR3 has 15 amino acids. The CDR3 region is CASSLFAGGPQEQFF. DNA of the CDR3: TGTGCCAGCAGTTTATTCGCGGGAGGGCCTCAAGAGCAGTTCTTC.

The CDR3 DNA is TGTGCCAGCAGCCCTACCGGGGGGGCGGTGAACACTGAAGCTTTCTTT. Translation: CASSPTGGAVNTEAFF. This chain uses TRBV13 with TRBJ1-1, with D possibly TRBD1 on 6 matching bases. Deletions cut 5 bases from V and 0 bases from J, with 16 bases between. CDR1 PRHDT and CDR2 FYEKMQ come from the germline V gene (reference sequence). The CDR3 contains 16 residues.

The V and J genes are TRBV29-1 and TRBJ1-3; D might be TRBD1 (6 bases). The CDR3 has 14 residues. Trimming took 4 bases from V and 3 from J, leaving 13 bases between them. From germline, CDR1 is SQVTM and CDR2 ANQGSEA. CDR3 nucleotides: TGCAGCGTTGGGTGGGCAGGGGATGGAAACACCATATATTTT. Its translation is CSVGWAGDGNTIYF. Variable domain in full (rest from reference TRBV29-1 and TRBJ1-3): SAVISQKPSRDICQRGTSLTIQCQVDSQVTMMFWYRQQPGQSLTLIATANQGSEATYESGFVIDKFPISRPNLTFSTLTVSNMSPEDSSIYLCSVGWAGDGNTIYFGEGSWLTVV.

The rearrangement uses TRBV2 and TRBJ2-3, with 10 bases fitting TRBD2. V lost 6 bases to trimming and J lost 2 bases; unmatched junction nucleotides: 8. The germline gives CDR1 SNHLY, CDR2 FYNNEI. The CDR3 totals 16 residues. The CDR3 DNA reads as TGTGCCAGCAGAACCGGGACTAGCGACCCCACAGATACGCAGTATTTT. Amino acids: CASRTGTSDPTDTQYF.